This T cell receptor beta chain was documented in a study of shared clonotypes between healthy human individuals. Germline-derived CDR1 and CDR2 are SGHNT and YYREEE (reference sequence). The ends lost 0 bases at V and 7 bases at J; junction bases unmatched: 4. The CDR3 length is 15 residues. TCRdb keeps only in-frame clones here, not all; method: immunoSEQ multiplex PCR. Of over 2 million clones detected, 85% to 95% appear once; the ten largest clones hold approximately 0.39%. This clone was seen a single time. The sample was naive CD4+ T cells from PBMCs. Noted subset: CD45RA+ positively selected. The origin of this receptor is a young man in good health. Some clones in this sample may be carry-over from other donors' samples. This chain links TRBV5-4 with TRBJ1-6; 7 bases fit TRBD1. CDR3 sequence (DNA): TGTGCCAGCAGCTTGGGACAGGGTGGCAATTCACCCCTCCACTTT. It codes for CASSLGQGGNSPLHF.